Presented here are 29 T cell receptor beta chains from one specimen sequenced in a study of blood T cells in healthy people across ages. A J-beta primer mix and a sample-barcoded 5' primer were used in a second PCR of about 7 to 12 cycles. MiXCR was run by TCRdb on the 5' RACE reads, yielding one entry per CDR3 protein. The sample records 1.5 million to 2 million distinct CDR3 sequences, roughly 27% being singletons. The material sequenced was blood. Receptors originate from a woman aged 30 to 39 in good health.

For the CDR3, the DNA is TGCAGTGCTTACCGGGAGCCCGTATCTGGTGAGCAGTTCTTC. This gives the protein CSAYREPVSGEQFF. V gene TRBV20-1 combines with J gene TRBJ2-1, with D maybe TRBD2 (6 bases). Trimming removed 5 bases from V and 9 bases from J, with 20 bases in between. Germline V lookup: CDR1 DFQATT, CDR2 SNEGSKA (reference sequence). The CDR3 runs 14 residues.

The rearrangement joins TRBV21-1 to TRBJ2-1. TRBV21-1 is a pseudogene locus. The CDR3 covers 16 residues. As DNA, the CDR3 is TGTGCCAGCAGCACCGAATTGACGGAATCCTACAATGAGCAGTTCTTC. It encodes CASSTELTESYNEQFF.

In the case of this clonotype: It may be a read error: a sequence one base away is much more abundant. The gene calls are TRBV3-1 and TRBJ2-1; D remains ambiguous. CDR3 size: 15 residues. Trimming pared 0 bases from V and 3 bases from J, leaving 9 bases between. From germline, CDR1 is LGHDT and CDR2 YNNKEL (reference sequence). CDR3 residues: CASSQDQQNYNEQFF. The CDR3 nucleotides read TGTGCCAGCAGCCAAGACCAGCAGAACTACAATGAGCAGTTCTTC.

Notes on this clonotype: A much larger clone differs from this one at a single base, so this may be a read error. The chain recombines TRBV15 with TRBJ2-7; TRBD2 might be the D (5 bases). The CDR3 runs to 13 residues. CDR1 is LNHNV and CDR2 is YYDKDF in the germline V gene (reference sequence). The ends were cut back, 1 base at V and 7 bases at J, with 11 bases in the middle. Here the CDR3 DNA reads TGTGCCACCAGCAGAGGGGGAGTCAATGAGCAGTACTTC. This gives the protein CATSRGGVNEQYF. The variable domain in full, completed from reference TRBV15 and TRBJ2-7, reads DAMVIQNPRYQVTQFGKPVTLSCSQTLNHNVMYWYQQKSSQAPKLLFHYYDKDFNNEADTPDNFQSRRPNTSFCFLDIRSPGLGDTAMYLCATSRGGVNEQYFGPGTRLTVT.

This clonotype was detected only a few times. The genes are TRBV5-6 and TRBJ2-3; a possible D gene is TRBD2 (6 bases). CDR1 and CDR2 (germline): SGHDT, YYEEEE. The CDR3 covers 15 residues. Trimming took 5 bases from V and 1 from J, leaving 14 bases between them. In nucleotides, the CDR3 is TGTGCCAGCAGACTTGGCGCTAGCGGCACAGATACGCAGTATTTT. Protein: CASRLGASGTDTQYF.

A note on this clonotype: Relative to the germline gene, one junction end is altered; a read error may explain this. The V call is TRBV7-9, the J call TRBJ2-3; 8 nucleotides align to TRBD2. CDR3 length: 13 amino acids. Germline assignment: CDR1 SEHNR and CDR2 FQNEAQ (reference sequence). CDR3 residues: CSSSYAGGDTQYF. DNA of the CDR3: TGTTCCAGCAGCTACGCGGGGGGAGATACGCAGTATTTT.

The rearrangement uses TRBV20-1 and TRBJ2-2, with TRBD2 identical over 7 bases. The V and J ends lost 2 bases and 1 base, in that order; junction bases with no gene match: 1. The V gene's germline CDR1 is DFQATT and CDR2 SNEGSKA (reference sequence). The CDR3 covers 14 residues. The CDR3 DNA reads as TGCAGTGCTAGACCTAGCGGGAACACCGGGGAGCTGTTTTTT. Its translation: CSARPSGNTGELFF.

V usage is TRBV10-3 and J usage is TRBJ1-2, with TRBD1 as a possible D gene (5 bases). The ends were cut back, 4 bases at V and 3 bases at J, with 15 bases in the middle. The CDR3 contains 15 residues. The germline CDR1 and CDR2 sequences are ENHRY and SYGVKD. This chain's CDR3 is CAISGSAIRDYGYTF. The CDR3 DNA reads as TGTGCCATCAGTGGGTCGGCAATCAGGGACTATGGCTACACCTTC.

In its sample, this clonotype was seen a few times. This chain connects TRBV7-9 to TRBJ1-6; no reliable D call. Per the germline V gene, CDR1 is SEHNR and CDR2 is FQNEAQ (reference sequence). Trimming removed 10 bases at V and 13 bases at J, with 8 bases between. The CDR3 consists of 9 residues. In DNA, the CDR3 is TGTGCCACCGAGGACCCCCTCCACTTT. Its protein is CATEDPLHF.

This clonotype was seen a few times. This chain's CDR3 is CASSLSSGGAAGELFF. The CDR3 nucleotides read TGTGCCAGCAGTTTATCTAGCGGGGGGGCGGCCGGGGAGCTGTTTTTT. V and J are TRBV28 and TRBJ2-2, with 12 positions matching TRBD2. V lost 1 base, J lost 6 bases, and 3 bases stayed unmatched. Looked up from germline, CDR1 is MDHEN and CDR2 is SYDVKM. This CDR3 is 16 amino acids long.

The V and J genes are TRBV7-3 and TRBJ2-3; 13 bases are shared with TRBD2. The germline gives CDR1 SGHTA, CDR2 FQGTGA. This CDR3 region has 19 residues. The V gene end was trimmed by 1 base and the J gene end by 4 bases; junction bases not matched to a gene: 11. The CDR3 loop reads CASSLNPTSGGAGSDTQYF. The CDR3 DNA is TGTGCCAGCAGCTTAAACCCCACTAGCGGGGGGGCCGGGTCAGATACGCAGTATTTT.

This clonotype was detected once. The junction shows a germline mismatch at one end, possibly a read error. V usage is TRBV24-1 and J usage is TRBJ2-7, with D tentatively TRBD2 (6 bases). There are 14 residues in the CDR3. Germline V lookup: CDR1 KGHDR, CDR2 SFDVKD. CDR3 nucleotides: TGTGCCACCAAATTCGACGGGAGCTCCTACGAGCAGGACTTC. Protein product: CATKFDGSSYEQDF.

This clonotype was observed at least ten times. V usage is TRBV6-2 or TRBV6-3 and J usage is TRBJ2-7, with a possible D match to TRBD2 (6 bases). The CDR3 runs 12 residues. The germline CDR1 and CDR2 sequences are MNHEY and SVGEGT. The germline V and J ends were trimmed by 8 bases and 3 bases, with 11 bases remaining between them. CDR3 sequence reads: CASGKRVYEQYF. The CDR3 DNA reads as TGTGCCAGCGGAAAGCGGGTCTACGAGCAGTACTTC.

CDR3 DNA: TGTGCCAGCAGCAAAGAAGGAGGGTCCGGGACTAACTATGGCTACACCTTC. It is translated as CASSKEGGSGTNYGYTF. This rearrangement joins TRBV21-1 to TRBJ1-2. TRBV21-1 is shown as a pseudogene. The length of the CDR3 is 17 residues.

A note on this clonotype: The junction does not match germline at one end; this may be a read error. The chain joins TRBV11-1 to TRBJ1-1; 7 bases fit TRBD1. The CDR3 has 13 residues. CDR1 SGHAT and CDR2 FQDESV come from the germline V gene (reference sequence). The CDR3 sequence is CASSLEPGGEAFF. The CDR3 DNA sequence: TGCGCCAGCAGCTTGGAACCAGGGGGTGAAGCTTTCTTT.

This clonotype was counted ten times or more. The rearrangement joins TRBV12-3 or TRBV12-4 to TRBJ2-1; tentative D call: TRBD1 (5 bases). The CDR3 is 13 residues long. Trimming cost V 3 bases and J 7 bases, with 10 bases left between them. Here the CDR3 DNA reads TGTGCCAGCAGTTTCAGGGTAGTGAATGAGCAGTTCTTC. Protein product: CASSFRVVNEQFF.

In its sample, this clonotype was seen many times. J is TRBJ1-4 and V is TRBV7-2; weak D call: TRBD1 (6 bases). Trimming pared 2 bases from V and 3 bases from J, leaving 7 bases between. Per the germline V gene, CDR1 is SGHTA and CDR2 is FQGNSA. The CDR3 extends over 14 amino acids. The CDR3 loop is CASSLNRANEKLFF. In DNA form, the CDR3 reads TGTGCCAGCAGCTTAAACAGGGCTAATGAAAAACTGTTTTTT. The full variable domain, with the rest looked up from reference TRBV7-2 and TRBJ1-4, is GAGVSQSPSNKVTEKGKDVELRCDPISGHTALYWYRQSLGQGLEFLIYFQGNSAPDKSGLPSDRFSAERTGGSVSTLTIQRTQQEDSAVYLCASSLNRANEKLFFGSGTQLSVL.

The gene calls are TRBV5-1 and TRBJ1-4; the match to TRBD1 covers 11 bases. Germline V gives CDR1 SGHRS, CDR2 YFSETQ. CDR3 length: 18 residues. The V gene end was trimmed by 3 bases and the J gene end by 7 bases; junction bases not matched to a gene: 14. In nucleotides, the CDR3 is TGCGCCAGCAGCTCCGGACAGGGGGCTGGATTTGGAGTTGAAAAACTGTTTTTT. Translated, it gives CASSSGQGAGFGVEKLFF.

Here the CDR3 reads CSARYPESRPSTDTQYF. CDR3 in DNA: TGCAGTGCTAGATACCCGGAGAGCAGACCTAGCACAGATACGCAGTATTTT. The rearrangement joins TRBV20-1 to TRBJ2-3, with D unclear. Germline V gene data show CDR1 as DFQATT and CDR2 as SNEGSKA (reference sequence). The V gene lost 2 bases and the J gene lost 0 bases, with 18 bases spanning the gap. This CDR3 region has 17 residues.

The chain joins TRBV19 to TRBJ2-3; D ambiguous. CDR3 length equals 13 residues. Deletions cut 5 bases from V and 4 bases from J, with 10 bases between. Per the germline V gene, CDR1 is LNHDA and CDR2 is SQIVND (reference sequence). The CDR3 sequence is CASSEQWADTQYF. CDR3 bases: TGTGCCAGTAGTGAACAGTGGGCAGATACGCAGTATTTT. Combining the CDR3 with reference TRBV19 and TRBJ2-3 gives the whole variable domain DGGITQSPKYLFRKEGQNVTLSCEQNLNHDAMYWYRQDPGQGLRLIYYSQIVNDFQKGDIAEGYSVSREKKESFPLTVTSAQKNPTAFYLCASSEQWADTQYFGPGTRLTVL.

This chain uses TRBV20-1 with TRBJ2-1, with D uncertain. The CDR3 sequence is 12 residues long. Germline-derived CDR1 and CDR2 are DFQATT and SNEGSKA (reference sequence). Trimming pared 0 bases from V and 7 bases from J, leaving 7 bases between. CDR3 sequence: CSAREGSNEQFF. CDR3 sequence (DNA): TGCAGTGCTAGAGAGGGGTCGAATGAGCAGTTCTTC.

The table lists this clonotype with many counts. The CDR3 DNA sequence: TGCAGCGTTGCAGCTAGGACAGGAAACTATGGCTACACCTTC. This sequence encodes CSVAARTGNYGYTF. The rearrangement joins TRBV29-1 to TRBJ1-2, with 7 bases that match TRBD1. The germline V gene has CDR1 SQVTM and CDR2 ANQGSEA. V dropped 4 bases and J dropped 2; count of bases not matched to a gene: 7. CDR3 length equals 14 residues.

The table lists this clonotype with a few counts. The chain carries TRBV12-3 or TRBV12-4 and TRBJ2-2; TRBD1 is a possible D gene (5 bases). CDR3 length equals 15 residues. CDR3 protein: CAKLRPDTDTGELFF. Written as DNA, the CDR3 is TGTGCTAAACTCAGACCGGACACAGACACCGGGGAGCTGTTTTTT.

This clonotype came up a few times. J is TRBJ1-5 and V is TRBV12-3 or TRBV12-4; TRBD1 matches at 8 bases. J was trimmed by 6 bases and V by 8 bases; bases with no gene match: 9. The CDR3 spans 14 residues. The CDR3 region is CASGDRGLSQPQHF. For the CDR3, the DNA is TGTGCCAGCGGCGACAGGGGCCTAAGTCAGCCCCAGCATTTT.

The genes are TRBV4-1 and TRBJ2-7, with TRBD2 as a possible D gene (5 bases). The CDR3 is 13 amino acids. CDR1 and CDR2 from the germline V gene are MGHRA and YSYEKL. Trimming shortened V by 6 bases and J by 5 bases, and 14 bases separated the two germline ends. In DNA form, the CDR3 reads TGCGCCAGCAGACTAGTGTCAGGACACGAGCAGTACTTC. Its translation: CASRLVSGHEQYF.

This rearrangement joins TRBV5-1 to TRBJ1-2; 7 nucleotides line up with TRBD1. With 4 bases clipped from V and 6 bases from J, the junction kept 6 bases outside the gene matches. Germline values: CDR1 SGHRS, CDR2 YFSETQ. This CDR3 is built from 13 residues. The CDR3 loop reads CASSEDRPDGYTF. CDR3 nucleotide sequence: TGCGCCAGCAGCGAGGACAGGCCGGATGGCTACACCTTC.

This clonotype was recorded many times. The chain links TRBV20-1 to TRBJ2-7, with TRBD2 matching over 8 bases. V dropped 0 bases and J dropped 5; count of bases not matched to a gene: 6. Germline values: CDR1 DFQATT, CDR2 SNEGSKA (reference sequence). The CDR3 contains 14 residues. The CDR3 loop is CSARDPRGGDEQYF. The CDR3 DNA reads TGCAGTGCTAGAGATCCCCGGGGGGGCGACGAGCAGTACTTC.

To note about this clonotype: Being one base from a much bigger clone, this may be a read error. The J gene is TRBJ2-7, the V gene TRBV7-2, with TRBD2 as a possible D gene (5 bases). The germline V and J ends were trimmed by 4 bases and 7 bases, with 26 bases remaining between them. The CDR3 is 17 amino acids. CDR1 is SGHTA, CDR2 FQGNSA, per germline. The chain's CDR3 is CASSSRGERLLYNEQYF. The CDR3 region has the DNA TGTGCCAGCAGCTCCCGAGGTGAGCGGCTTCTTTACAATGAGCAGTACTTC.

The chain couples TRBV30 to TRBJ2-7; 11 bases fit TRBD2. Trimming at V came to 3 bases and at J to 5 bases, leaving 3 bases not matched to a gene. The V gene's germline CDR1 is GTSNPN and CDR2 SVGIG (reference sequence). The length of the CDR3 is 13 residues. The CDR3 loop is CAWRELAGDEQYF. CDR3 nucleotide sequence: TGTGCCTGGAGGGAACTAGCGGGAGACGAGCAGTACTTC.